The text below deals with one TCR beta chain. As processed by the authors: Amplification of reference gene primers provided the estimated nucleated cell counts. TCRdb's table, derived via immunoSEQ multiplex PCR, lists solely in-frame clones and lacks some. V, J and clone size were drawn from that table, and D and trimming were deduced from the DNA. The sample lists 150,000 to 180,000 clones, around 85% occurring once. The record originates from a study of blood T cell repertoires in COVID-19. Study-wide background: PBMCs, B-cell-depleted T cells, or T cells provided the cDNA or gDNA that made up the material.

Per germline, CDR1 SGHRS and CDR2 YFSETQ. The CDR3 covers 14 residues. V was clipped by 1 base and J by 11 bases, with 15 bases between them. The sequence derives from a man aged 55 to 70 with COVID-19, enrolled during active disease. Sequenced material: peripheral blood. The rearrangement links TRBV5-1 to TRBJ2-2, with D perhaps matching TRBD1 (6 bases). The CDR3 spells CASSLSRGVEELFF. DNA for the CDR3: TGCGCCAGCAGCTTGTCCAGGGGTGTCGAAGAGCTGTTTTTT.